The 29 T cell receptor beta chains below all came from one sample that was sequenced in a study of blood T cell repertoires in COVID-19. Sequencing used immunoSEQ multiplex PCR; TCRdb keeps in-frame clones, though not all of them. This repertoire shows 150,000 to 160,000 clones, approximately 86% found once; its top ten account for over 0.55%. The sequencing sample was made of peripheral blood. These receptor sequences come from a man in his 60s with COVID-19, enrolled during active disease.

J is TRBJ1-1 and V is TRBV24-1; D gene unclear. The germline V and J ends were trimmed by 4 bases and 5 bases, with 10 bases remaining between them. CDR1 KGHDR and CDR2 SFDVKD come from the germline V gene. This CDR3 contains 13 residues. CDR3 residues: CATSDGLSTEAFF. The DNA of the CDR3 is TGTGCCACCAGTGACGGGTTATCTACTGAAGCTTTCTTT.

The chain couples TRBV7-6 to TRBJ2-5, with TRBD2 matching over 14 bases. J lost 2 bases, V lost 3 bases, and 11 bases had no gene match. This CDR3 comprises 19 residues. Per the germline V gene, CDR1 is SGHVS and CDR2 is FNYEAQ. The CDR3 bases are TGTGCCAGCAGCTTGGGTAGGACTAGCGGGGGGAGCCTTCAAGAGACCCAGTACTTC. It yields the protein CASSLGRTSGGSLQETQYF.

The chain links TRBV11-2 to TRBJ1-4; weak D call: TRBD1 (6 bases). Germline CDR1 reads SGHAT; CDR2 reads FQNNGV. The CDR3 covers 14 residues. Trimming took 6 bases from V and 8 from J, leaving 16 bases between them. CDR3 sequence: CASSRGRGGEKLFF. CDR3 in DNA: TGTGCCAGCAGTCGGGGCAGGGGAGGGGAAAAACTGTTTTTT.

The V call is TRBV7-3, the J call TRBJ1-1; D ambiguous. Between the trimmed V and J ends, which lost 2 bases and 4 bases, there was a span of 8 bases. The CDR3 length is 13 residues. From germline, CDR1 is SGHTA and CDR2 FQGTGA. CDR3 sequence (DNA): TGTGCCAGCAGCTTAGAGGGCTTCACTGAAGCTTTCTTT. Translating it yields CASSLEGFTEAFF.

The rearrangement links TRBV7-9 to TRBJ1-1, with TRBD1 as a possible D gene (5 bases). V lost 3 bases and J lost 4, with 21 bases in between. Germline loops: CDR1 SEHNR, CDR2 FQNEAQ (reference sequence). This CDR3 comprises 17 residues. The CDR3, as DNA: TGTGCCAGCAGCTTTATCCCTGGCCCAGGGCTAGGCACTGAAGCTTTCTTT. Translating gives CASSFIPGPGLGTEAFF. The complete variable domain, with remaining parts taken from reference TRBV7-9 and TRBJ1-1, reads DTGVSQNPRHKITKRGQNVTFRCDPISEHNRLYWYRQTLGQGPEFLTYFQNEAQLEKSRLLSDRFSAERPKGSFSTLEIQRTEQGDSAMYLCASSFIPGPGLGTEAFFGQGTRLTVV.

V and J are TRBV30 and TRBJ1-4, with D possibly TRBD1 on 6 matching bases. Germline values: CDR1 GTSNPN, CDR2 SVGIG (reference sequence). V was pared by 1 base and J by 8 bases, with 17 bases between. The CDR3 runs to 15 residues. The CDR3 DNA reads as TGTGCCTGGAGTGGCTGGGGGACAATGGCCGAAAAACTGTTTTTT. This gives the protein CAWSGWGTMAEKLFF.

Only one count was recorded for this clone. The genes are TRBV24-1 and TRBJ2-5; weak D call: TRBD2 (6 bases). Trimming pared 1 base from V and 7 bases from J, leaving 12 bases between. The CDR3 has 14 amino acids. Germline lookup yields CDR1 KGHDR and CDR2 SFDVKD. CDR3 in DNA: TGTGCCACCAGTGATTTTTGGGAAGCGGGGACCCAGTACTTC. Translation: CATSDFWEAGTQYF.

CDR3 bases: TGTGCCAGCAGCTTAGATCGGGCTAGCGGGGGGGCTTACAATGAGCAGTTCTTC. Protein: CASSLDRASGGAYNEQFF. The chain recombines TRBV11-3 with TRBJ2-1; 12 positions match TRBD2. CDR1 is SGHNT, CDR2 YENEEA, per germline. The junction had 7 bases not matched to a gene; V was cut back by 0 bases and J by 4 bases. This CDR3 is built from 18 residues.

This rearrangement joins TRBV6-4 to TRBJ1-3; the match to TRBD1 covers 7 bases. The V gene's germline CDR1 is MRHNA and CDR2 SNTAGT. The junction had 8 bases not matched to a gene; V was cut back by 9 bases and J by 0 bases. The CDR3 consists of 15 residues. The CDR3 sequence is CARTGAMSSGNTIYF. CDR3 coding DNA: TGTGCCAGAACAGGGGCGATGAGCTCTGGAAACACCATATATTTT.

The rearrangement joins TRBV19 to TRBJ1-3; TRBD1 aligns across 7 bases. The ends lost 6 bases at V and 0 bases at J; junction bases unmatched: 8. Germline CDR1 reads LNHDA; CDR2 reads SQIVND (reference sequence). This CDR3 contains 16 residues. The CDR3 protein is CASRRQGTFSGNTIYF. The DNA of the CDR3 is TGTGCCAGTAGACGACAGGGCACATTCTCTGGAAACACCATATATTTT. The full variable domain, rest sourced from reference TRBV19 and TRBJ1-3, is DGGITQSPKYLFRKEGQNVTLSCEQNLNHDAMYWYRQDPGQGLRLIYYSQIVNDFQKGDIAEGYSVSREKKESFPLTVTSAQKNPTAFYLCASRRQGTFSGNTIYFGEGSWLTVV.

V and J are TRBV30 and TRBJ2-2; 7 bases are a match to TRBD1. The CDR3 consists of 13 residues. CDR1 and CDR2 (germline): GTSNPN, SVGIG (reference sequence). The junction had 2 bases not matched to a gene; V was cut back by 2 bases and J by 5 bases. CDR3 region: CAWSRGLTGELFF. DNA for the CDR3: TGTGCCTGGAGTAGGGGGCTTACCGGGGAGCTGTTTTTT.

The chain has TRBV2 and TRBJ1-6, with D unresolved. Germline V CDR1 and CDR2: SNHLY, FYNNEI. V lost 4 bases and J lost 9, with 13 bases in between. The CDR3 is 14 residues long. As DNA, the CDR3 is TGTGCCAGCAGTGTAGAATTAGTCGGTTCACCCCTCCACTTT. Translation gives CASSVELVGSPLHF.

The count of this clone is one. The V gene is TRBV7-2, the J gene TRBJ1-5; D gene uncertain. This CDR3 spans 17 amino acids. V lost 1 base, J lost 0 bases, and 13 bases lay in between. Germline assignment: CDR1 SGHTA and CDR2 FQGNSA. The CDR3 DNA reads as TGTGCCAGCAGCTTAGTGGGCAGCCATTATAGCAATCAGCCCCAGCATTTT. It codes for CASSLVGSHYSNQPQHF.

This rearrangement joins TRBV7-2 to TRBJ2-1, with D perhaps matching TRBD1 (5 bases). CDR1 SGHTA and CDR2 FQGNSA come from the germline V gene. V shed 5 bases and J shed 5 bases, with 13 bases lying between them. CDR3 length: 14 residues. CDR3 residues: CASSRKGLDNEQFF. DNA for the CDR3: TGTGCCAGCAGCCGGAAGGGGCTTGACAATGAGCAGTTCTTC. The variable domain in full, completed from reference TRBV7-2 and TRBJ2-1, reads GAGVSQSPSNKVTEKGKDVELRCDPISGHTALYWYRQSLGQGLEFLIYFQGNSAPDKSGLPSDRFSAERTGGSVSTLTIQRTQQEDSAVYLCASSRKGLDNEQFFGPGTRLTVL.

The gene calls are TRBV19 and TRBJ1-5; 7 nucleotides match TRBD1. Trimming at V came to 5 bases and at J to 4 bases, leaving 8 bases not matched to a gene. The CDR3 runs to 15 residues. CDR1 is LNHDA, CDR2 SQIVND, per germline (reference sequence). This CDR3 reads CASSFGTAGNQPQHF. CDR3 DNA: TGTGCCAGTAGTTTTGGGACAGCTGGTAATCAGCCCCAGCATTTT. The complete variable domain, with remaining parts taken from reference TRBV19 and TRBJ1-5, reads DGGITQSPKYLFRKEGQNVTLSCEQNLNHDAMYWYRQDPGQGLRLIYYSQIVNDFQKGDIAEGYSVSREKKESFPLTVTSAQKNPTAFYLCASSFGTAGNQPQHFGDGTRLSIL.

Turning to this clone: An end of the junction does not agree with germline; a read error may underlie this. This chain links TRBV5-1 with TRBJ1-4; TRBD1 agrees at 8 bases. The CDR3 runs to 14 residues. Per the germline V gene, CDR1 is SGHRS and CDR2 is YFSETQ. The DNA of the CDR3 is TGCGCCGGCAGCCCCGGACAGGGTGGGGAAAAACTGTTTTTT. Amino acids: CAGSPGQGGEKLFF.

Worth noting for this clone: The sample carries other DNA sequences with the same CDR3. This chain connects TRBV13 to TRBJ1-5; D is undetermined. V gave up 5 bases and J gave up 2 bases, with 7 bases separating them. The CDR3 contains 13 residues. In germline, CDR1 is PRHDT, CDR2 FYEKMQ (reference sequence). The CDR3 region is CASSPRGNQPQHF. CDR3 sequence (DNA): TGTGCCAGCAGCCCACGGGGCAATCAGCCCCAGCATTTT.

The CDR3: CAWESGRKTGELFF. In DNA, the CDR3 is TGTGCCTGGGAGAGCGGGAGAAAGACCGGGGAGCTGTTTTTT. V is TRBV30 and J is TRBJ2-2; 8 bases match TRBD2. Germline V gene sequence: CDR1 GTSNPN, CDR2 SVGIG (reference sequence). With V trimmed by 5 bases and J by 5 bases, 7 bases remained unmatched. This CDR3 is 14 amino acids long.

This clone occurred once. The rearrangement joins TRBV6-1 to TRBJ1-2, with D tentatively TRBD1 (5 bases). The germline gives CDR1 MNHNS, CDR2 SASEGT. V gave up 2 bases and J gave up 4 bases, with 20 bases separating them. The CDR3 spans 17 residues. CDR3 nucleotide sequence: TGTGCCAGCAGTGAAATCCTAGGGGACTCAATTTCCTATGGCTACACCTTC. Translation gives CASSEILGDSISYGYTF.

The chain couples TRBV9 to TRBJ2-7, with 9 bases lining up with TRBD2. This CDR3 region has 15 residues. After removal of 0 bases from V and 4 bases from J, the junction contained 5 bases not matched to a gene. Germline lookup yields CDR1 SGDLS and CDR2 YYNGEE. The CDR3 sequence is CASSVDPSGVYEQYF. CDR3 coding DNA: TGTGCCAGCAGCGTAGATCCTAGCGGGGTTTACGAGCAGTACTTC.

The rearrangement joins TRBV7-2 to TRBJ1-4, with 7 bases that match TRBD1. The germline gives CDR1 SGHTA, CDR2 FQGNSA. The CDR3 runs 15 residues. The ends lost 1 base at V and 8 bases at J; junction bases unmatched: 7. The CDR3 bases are TGTGCCAGCAGCTTAGGAGACAGGGATCGGGAAAAACTGTTTTTT. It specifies CASSLGDRDREKLFF.

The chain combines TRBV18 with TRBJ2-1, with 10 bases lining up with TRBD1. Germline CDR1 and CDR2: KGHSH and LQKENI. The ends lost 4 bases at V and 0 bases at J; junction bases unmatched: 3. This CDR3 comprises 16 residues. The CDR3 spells CASSRRTGGSYNEQFF. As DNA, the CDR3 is TGTGCCAGCTCACGACGGACAGGGGGCTCCTACAATGAGCAGTTCTTC.

The CDR3 DNA follows: TGTGCCAGCAGCCAGCCGCGGACAGGGAACTATGGCTACACCTTC. The encoded protein is CASSQPRTGNYGYTF. The chain joins TRBV5-4 to TRBJ1-2, with 8 bases aligning to TRBD1. This CDR3 contains 15 residues. Germline V gene lookup returns CDR1 SGHNT and CDR2 YYREEE (reference sequence). V dropped 4 bases and J dropped 2; count of bases not matched to a gene: 7.

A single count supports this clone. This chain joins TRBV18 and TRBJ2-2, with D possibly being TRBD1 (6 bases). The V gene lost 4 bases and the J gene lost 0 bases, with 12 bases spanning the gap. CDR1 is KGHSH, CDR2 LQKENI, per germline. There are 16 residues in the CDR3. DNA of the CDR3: TGTGCCAGCTCACATCAGGGGAACGCGAACACCGGGGAGCTGTTTTTT. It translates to CASSHQGNANTGELFF.

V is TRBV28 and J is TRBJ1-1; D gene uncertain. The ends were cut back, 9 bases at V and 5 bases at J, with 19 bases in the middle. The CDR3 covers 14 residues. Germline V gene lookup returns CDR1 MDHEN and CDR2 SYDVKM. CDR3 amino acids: CASKFGGLETEAFF. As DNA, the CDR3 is TGTGCCAGTAAGTTCGGAGGGTTAGAGACTGAAGCTTTCTTT.

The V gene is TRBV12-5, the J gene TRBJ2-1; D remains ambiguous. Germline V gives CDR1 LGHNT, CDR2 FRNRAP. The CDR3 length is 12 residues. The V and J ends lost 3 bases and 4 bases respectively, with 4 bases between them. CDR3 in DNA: TGTGCTAGTGGTTTCGGTTACAATGAGCAGTTCTTC. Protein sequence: CASGFGYNEQFF.

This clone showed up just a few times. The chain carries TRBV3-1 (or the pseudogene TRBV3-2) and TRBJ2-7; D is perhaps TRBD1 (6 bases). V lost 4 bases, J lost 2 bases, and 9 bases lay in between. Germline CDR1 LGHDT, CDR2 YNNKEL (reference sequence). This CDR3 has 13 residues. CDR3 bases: TGTGCCAGCAGCCGACAGGAAACCTACGAGCAGTACTTC. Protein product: CASSRQETYEQYF.

The CDR3 nucleotides are TGTGCCAGCAGTCCGACAGGGGTACGGGAAAAACTGTTTTTT. It encodes CASSPTGVREKLFF. The rearrangement uses TRBV9 and TRBJ1-4, with TRBD1 identical over 8 bases. Germline V gene sequence: CDR1 SGDLS, CDR2 YYNGEE. V gave up 5 bases and J gave up 8 bases; unmatched junction bases: 8. The CDR3 is 14 residues long.

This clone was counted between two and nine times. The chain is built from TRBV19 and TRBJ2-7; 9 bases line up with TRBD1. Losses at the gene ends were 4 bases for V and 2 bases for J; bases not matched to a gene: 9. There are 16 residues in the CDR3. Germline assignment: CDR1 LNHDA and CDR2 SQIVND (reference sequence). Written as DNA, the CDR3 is TGTGCCAGTAGTACCCACAGGGGGCTCCTCGCCTACGAGCAGTACTTC. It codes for CASSTHRGLLAYEQYF.